This T cell receptor (beta chain) was sequenced during a study of T-cell reconstitution after alpha-beta-depleted transplantation in children. Construction of the TCRbeta library involved unique molecular identifiers. One entry per CDR3 protein results from TCRdb running MiXCR on the PCR reads. This table has around 380,000 distinct CDR3 sequences, roughly 11% appearing once. Germline CDR1 and CDR2: KGHSH and LQKENI. The CDR3 is 15 amino acids. With 0 bases removed from V and 2 bases from J, the gap between germline ends came to 10 bases. The chain recombines TRBV18 with TRBJ2-5; D is unclear. The receptor was isolated from a human donor who donated a stem cell graft to a child with acute myeloid leukemia. The sample was PBMCs from the stem cell graft donor, taken from the stem cell graft. The CDR3 bases are TGTGCCAGCTCACCACCAGGGAAGAAGCAAGAGACCCAGTACTTC. This translates into CASSPPGKKQETQYF.